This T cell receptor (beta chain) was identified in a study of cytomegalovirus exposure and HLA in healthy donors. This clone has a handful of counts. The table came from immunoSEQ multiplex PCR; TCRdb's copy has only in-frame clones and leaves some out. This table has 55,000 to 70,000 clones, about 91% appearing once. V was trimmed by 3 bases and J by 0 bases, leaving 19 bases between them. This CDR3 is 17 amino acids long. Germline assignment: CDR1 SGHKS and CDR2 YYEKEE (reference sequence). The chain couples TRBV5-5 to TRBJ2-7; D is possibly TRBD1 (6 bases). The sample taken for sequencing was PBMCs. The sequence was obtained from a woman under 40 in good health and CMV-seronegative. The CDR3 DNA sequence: TGTGCCAGCAGCTCCGTGACGTACAGGGTCAACTCCTACGAGCAGTACTTC. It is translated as CASSSVTYRVNSYEQYF. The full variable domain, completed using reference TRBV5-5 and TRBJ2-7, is DAGVTQSPTHLIKTRGQQVTLRCSPISGHKSVSWYQQVLGQGPQFIFQYYEKEERGRGNFPDRFSARQFPNYSSELNVNALLLGDSALYLCASSSVTYRVNSYEQYFGPGTRLTVT.